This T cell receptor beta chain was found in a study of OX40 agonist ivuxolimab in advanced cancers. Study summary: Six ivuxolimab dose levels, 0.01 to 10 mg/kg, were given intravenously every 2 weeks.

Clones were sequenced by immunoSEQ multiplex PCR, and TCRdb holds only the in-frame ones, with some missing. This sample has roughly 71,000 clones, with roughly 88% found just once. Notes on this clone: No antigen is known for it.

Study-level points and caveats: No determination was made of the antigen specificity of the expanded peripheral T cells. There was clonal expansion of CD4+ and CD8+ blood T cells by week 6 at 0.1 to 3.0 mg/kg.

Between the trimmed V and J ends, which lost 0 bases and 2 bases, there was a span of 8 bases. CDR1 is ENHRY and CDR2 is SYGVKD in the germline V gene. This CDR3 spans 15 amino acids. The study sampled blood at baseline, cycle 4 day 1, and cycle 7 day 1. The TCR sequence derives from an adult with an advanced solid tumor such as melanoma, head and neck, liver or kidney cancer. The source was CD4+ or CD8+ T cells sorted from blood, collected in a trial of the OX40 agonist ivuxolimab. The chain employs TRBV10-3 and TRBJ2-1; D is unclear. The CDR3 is CAISESSYTYNEQFF. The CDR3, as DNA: TGTGCCATCAGTGAGTCCTCATATACCTACAATGAGCAGTTCTTC.